This T cell receptor beta chain is from a study of shared clonotypes between healthy human individuals. Authors' data handling: Filtering differed because ImmunoSEQ produced junction-only sequences that carried no quality scores. The method was immunoSEQ multiplex PCR; TCRdb's version includes in-frame clones alone and lacks a portion of them. The V and J calls and clone size are taken from that table; D and trimming were inferred from the DNA. The sample carries around 650,000 clones, roughly 96% recorded once. V lost 7 bases and J lost 0; bases outside the gene matches: 2. Germline CDR1 reads MNHEY; CDR2 reads SMNVEV (reference sequence). CDR3 size: 14 residues. Concerning this clone itself: The antigen is not known. This sample also contains other DNA sequences that code for the same CDR3.

CD45RO negativity and positive selection for CCR7 defined naive CD8 cells, a population that excluded terminally differentiated effector memory CD45RA+ cells. Study-level results: Naive subsets generally exceeded memory subsets in estimated richness. Sample collection involved blood only; tissue repertoires are likely different.

The sample comprised naive CD8+ T cells sorted from blood. This TCR derives from a woman aged 25 to 39 in good health. The gene calls are TRBV27 and TRBJ2-1, with 8 bases aligning to TRBD2. CDR3 nucleotides: TGTGCCAGCACCACTAGCGGCTCCTACAATGAGCAGTTCTTC. Translating gives CASTTSGSYNEQFF.